Below, 13 T cell receptor beta chains from the same sample are listed, as sequenced in a study of T-cell reconstitution after alpha-beta-depleted transplantation in children. As it was prepared, the TCRbeta library received unique molecular identifiers. TCRdb reprocessed the PCR reads via MiXCR and lists one record per CDR3 protein. Of around 450,000 distinct CDR3 sequences in the sample, around two fifths were seen once. Specimen: PBMCs, collected before TCRalphabeta/CD19-depleted stem cell transplant. Receptor source: a girl aged 2-10 years with aplastic anemia, due to receive a stem cell transplant.

The rearrangement joins TRBV30 to TRBJ1-5; D gene unclear. This CDR3 has 13 residues. Trimming stripped 0 bases from V and 1 base from J, with 4 bases between. Germline V gene data show CDR1 as GTSNPN and CDR2 as SVGIG (reference sequence). DNA of the CDR3: TGTGCCTGGAGTGTAAACAGCAATCAGCCCCAGCATTTT. This encodes CAWSVNSNQPQHF.

This clonotype was seen more than once but under ten times. J is TRBJ2-2 and V is TRBV10-2; 9 bases line up with TRBD2. In germline, CDR1 is WSHSY, CDR2 SAAADI. V lost 6 bases and J lost 1; bases outside the gene matches: 6. The CDR3 is 16 amino acids. CDR3 sequence (DNA): TGCGCCAGCAGAGACCTGACTAGCGGGAACACCGGGGAGCTGTTTTTT. This gives the protein CASRDLTSGNTGELFF.

The chain's CDR3 is CASNLGGEQYF. CDR3 in DNA: TGTGCCAGCAACCTAGGTGGCGAGCAGTACTTC. V usage is TRBV28 and J usage is TRBJ2-7, with D hard to call. Between the trimmed V and J ends, which lost 7 bases and 6 bases, there was a span of 10 bases. The CDR3 extends over 11 amino acids. Germline loops: CDR1 MDHEN, CDR2 SYDVKM.

This clonotype was found many times. This sequence joins TRBV12-3 or TRBV12-4 and TRBJ2-3, with 7 positions matching TRBD2. V was pared by 1 base and J by 7 bases, with 5 bases of the junction left unmatched. CDR3 size: 14 residues. DNA of the CDR3: TGTGCCAGCAGTTTAGGGGGGGGGAGAAATACGCAGTATTTT. This sequence encodes CASSLGGGRNTQYF.

The chain has TRBV5-1 and TRBJ2-1, with 7 bases fitting TRBD1. Germline lookup yields CDR1 SGHRS and CDR2 YFSETQ. The trim removed 2 bases at V and 7 bases at J, leaving 9 bases unmatched. The CDR3 length is 15 residues. CDR3 DNA: TGCGCCAGCAGCTTAAGGACAGGCTCCGTTAATGAGCAGTTCTTC. It translates to CASSLRTGSVNEQFF. The variable domain in full, with the rest retrieved from reference TRBV5-1 and TRBJ2-1, is KAGVTQTPRYLIKTRGQQVTLSCSPISGHRSVSWYQQTPGQGLQFLFEYFSETQRNKGNFPGRFSGRQFSNSRSEMNVSTLELGDSALYLCASSLRTGSVNEQFFGPGTRLTVL.

This clonotype appeared many times. The rearrangement joins TRBV14 to TRBJ1-4; a possible D gene is TRBD1 (5 bases). The CDR3 extends over 15 amino acids. Germline CDR1 is SGHDN and CDR2 is FVKESK. The germline V and J ends were trimmed by 4 bases and 3 bases, with 12 bases remaining between them. CDR3 DNA: TGTGCCAGCAGCCCCCTAGGGGAGGCTAATGAAAAACTGTTTTTT. Translated: CASSPLGEANEKLFF.

This clonotype was counted only a few times. The V and J genes are TRBV29-1 and TRBJ2-3, with TRBD2 identical over 11 bases. From germline, CDR1 is SQVTM and CDR2 ANQGSEA. The V segment lost 3 bases and the J segment 3 bases; nucleotides outside the gene matches: 5. This CDR3 spans 15 amino acids. The CDR3 coding sequence is TGCAGCGTTGATGGACTAGCGGGTGTAACAGATACGCAGTATTTT. This codes for CSVDGLAGVTDTQYF.

The V gene is TRBV29-1, the J gene TRBJ2-1; D is ambiguous. Trimming left V 5 bases short and J 0 bases short, with 11 bases between. This CDR3 contains 14 residues. Germline values: CDR1 SQVTM, CDR2 ANQGSEA. The CDR3 here is CSVYAENSYNEQFF. Here the CDR3 DNA reads TGCAGCGTTTACGCCGAGAACTCCTACAATGAGCAGTTCTTC.

V gene TRBV6-1 combines with J gene TRBJ1-3; D not resolved. CDR1 MNHNS and CDR2 SASEGT come from the germline V gene. This CDR3 comprises 15 residues. Between the trimmed V and J ends, which lost 6 bases and 0 bases, there was a span of 12 bases. This CDR3 reads CASSFDRSSGNTIYF. CDR3 nucleotide sequence: TGTGCCAGCAGCTTCGACCGGAGCTCTGGAAACACCATATATTTT.

CDR3 coding DNA: TGCAGCGGATTGGAGAACACTGAAGCTTTCTTT. Its translation: CSGLENTEAFF. This chain links TRBV29-1 with TRBJ1-1; D not resolved. The V end lost 7 bases, the J end lost 1 base, and 7 bases lay between the germline ends. The length of the CDR3 is 11 residues. Germline V CDR1 and CDR2: SQVTM, ANQGSEA.

This clonotype showed up many times. V and J are TRBV12-3 or TRBV12-4 and TRBJ1-5; 8 bases map to TRBD1. J was trimmed by 4 bases and V by 2 bases; bases with no gene match: 4. The CDR3 is 15 residues long. The CDR3 loop reads CASSLQGALNQPQHF. The CDR3, as DNA: TGTGCCAGCAGTTTACAGGGGGCGTTGAATCAGCCCCAGCATTTT.

The sample holds a few counts of this clonotype. The chain carries TRBV20-1 and TRBJ2-5, with 7 bases lining up with TRBD1. The V gene end was trimmed by 7 bases and the J gene end by 4 bases; junction bases not matched to a gene: 3. This CDR3 has 11 amino acids. In germline, CDR1 is DFQATT, CDR2 SNEGSKA (reference sequence). The DNA for the CDR3 is TGCAGTGTTAGGGGGCGAGAGACCCAGTACTTC. It translates to CSVRGRETQYF.

This clonotype was counted ten times or more. CDR3 loop: CASSLWNEQFF. CDR3 in DNA: TGTGCCAGCAGTTTGTGGAATGAGCAGTTCTTC. The rearrangement uses TRBV28 and TRBJ2-1; D ambiguous. Per germline, CDR1 MDHEN and CDR2 SYDVKM. The ends were cut back, 3 bases at V and 7 bases at J, with 4 bases in the middle. The CDR3 length is 11 residues.